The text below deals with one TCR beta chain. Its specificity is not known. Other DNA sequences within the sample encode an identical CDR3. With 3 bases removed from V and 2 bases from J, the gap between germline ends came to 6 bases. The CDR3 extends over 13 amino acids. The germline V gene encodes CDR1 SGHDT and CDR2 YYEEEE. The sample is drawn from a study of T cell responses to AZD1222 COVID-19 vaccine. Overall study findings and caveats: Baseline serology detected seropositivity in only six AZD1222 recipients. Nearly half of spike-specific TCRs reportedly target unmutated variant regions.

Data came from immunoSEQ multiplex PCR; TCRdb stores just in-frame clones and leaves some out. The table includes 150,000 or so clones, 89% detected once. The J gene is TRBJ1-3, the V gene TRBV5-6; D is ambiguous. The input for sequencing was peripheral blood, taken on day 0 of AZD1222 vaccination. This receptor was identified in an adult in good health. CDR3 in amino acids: CASSSRPGNTIYF. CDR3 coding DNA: TGTGCCAGCAGCTCACGACCTGGAAACACCATATATTTT.